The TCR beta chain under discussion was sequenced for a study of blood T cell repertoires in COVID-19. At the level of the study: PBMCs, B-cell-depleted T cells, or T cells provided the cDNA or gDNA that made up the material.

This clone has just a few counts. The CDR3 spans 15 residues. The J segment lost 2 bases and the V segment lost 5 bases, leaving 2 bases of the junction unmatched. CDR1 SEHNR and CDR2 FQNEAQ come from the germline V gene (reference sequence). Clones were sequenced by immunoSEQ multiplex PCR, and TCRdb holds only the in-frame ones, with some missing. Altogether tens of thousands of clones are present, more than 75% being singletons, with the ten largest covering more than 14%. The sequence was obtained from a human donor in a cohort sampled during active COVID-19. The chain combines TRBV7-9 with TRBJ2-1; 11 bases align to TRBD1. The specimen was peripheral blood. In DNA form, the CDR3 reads TGTGCCAGCAGCCTGGGACAGGGGGCCTACAATGAGCAGTTCTTC. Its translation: CASSLGQGAYNEQFF.